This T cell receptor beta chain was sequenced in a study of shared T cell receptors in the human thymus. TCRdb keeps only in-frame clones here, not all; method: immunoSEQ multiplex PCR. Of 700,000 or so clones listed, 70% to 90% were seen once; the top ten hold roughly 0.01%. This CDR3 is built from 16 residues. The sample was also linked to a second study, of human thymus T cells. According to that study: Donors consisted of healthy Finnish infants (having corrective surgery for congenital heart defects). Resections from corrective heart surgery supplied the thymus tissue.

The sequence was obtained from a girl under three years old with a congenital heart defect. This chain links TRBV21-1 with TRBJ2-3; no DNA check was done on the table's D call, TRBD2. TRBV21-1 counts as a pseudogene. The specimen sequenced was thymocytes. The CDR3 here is CASSPERGGSTDTQYF. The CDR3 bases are TGTGCCAGCAGCCCCGAGAGGGGGGGGAGCACAGATACGCAGTATTTT.